A single sample is the source of the 7 T cell receptor beta chains below, sequenced in a study of cytomegalovirus exposure and HLA in healthy donors. The PCR was carried out with 60 Vbeta primers and 13 Jbeta primers. Clones were sequenced by immunoSEQ multiplex PCR, and TCRdb holds only the in-frame ones, with some missing. This table holds 120,000 or so clones, around 84% found once. Sequencing was carried out using PBMCs. The receptors were sampled from a woman in her 40s in good health and CMV-seronegative.

The chain couples TRBV4-1 to TRBJ2-1; 7 bases align to TRBD2. Germline V CDR1 and CDR2: MGHRA, YSYEKL. With 1 base clipped from V and 7 bases from J, the junction kept 13 bases outside the gene matches. The CDR3 contains 17 residues. CDR3 nucleotides: TGCGCCAGCAGCCAAGTCATAGGACTAGGAATCCGGAATGAGCAGTTCTTC. It yields the protein CASSQVIGLGIRNEQFF.

This clone has a handful of counts. The rearrangement links TRBV5-1 to TRBJ2-2; D may be TRBD2 (6 bases). V was trimmed by 0 bases and J by 5 bases, leaving 8 bases between them. The CDR3 length is 14 residues. CDR1 and CDR2 from the germline V gene are SGHRS and YFSETQ. This chain's CDR3 is CASSLGLATGELFF. The CDR3, as DNA: TGCGCCAGCAGCTTGGGGCTAGCGACCGGGGAGCTGTTTTTT. Full variable domain (rest looked up from reference TRBV5-1 and TRBJ2-2): KAGVTQTPRYLIKTRGQQVTLSCSPISGHRSVSWYQQTPGQGLQFLFEYFSETQRNKGNFPGRFSGRQFSNSRSEMNVSTLELGDSALYLCASSLGLATGELFFGEGSRLTVL.

This clone was found once. The V and J genes are TRBV12-5 and TRBJ2-1; 8 bases are shared with TRBD2. The V gene's germline CDR1 is LGHNT and CDR2 FRNRAP. This CDR3 contains 17 residues. J gave up 2 bases and V 3 bases, and 9 bases lay outside the gene matches. Here the CDR3 DNA reads TGTGCTAGTGGTTTTGGGGATGGCGGGGGGACCTACAATGAGCAGTTCTTC. Amino acids: CASGFGDGGGTYNEQFF.

This clone occurred a few times. The rearrangement links TRBV5-1 to TRBJ2-3, with 7 bases that match TRBD2. Trimming cost V 2 bases and J 8 bases; bases outside gene matches: 20. This CDR3 is built from 18 residues. Per germline, CDR1 SGHRS and CDR2 YFSETQ. CDR3 sequence reads: CASSFPLGGELAQRTQYF. DNA for the CDR3: TGCGCCAGCAGCTTCCCCTTGGGGGGGGAGCTTGCACAGCGTACGCAGTATTTT.

The chain has TRBV6-1 and TRBJ2-1; D is unresolved. The CDR3 length is 17 residues. V lost 4 bases, J lost 0 bases, and 16 bases lay in between. Germline CDR1 is MNHNS and CDR2 is SASEGT. CDR3 region: CASSGPGSYGSYNEQFF. The CDR3 nucleotides are TGTGCCAGCAGTGGCCCCGGGTCTTACGGCTCCTACAATGAGCAGTTCTTC.

The chain links TRBV5-4 to TRBJ1-2; D is perhaps TRBD1 (6 bases). This CDR3 is built from 14 residues. Germline lookup yields CDR1 SGHNT and CDR2 YYREEE (reference sequence). V lost 0 bases to trimming and J lost 4 bases, with 10 bases between them. CDR3 nucleotides: TGTGCCAGCAGCTTGGTGGGGGCCCTCTATGGCTACACCTTC. Encoded protein: CASSLVGALYGYTF.

The V and J genes are TRBV10-3 and TRBJ1-1; no definite D call. Trimming shortened V by 0 bases and J by 3 bases, and 11 bases separated the two germline ends. The CDR3 is made up of 15 amino acids. CDR1 and CDR2 from the germline V gene are ENHRY and SYGVKD. The CDR3 nucleotides read TGTGCCATCAGTGAGTCGGGGAGGGTTGACACTGAAGCTTTCTTT. Its translation is CAISESGRVDTEAFF.